Detailed here is one T cell receptor (beta chain). TCRdb's copy holds only in-frame clones and misses some; the assay was immunoSEQ multiplex PCR. The table shows 200,000 to 300,000 clones, with approximately 89% occurring only once. This sample stems from a study of blood T cell repertoires in COVID-19. Study-level information: Sources were T cells, B-cell-depleted T cells, or PBMCs; the material itself was cDNA or gDNA.

CDR3 length equals 15 residues. The germline CDR1 and CDR2 sequences are SGHVS and FNYEAQ. Trimming pared 0 bases from V and 6 bases from J, leaving 12 bases between. The V call is TRBV7-6, the J call TRBJ2-1, with TRBD2 as a possible D gene (5 bases). The sample was peripheral blood. This TCR was recovered from a man aged 40-49 years who had recovered from COVID-19. The CDR3 loop is CASSLALASANEQFF. CDR3 sequence (DNA): TGTGCCAGCAGCTTAGCTCTAGCCTCCGCCAATGAGCAGTTCTTC.